This note documents a single T cell receptor (beta chain) sequence. Antigen unknown. The data derive from a study of T cell repertoires in cytomegalovirus infection. Study overall: Indicated by public TCR beta signatures were CMV infection and matching HLA type.

Study-wide points: The study identified carriers of CMV plus the relevant HLA from cumulative public TCR beta family frequency. The ex vivo response was dominated by HLA-C-restricted CMV-specific TCR beta clonotypes.

CDR1 and CDR2 (germline): SGHVS, FNYEAQ. The CDR3 has 18 residues. V lost 1 base, J lost 4 bases, and 9 bases stayed unmatched. A single record per CDR3 protein comes from TCRdb applying MiXCR to the reads. The data hold some 920,000 distinct CDR3 sequences, with 25% to 40% observed a single time. The genes are TRBV7-6 and TRBJ2-1, with 11 bases aligning to TRBD1. The receptor's source is a human donor in good health (CMV status not recorded). Some clones in this sample may be carry-over from other donors' samples. The starting material was cultured CD8+ T cells from PBMCs, obtained from culture after CMV antigen stimulation. The CDR3 coding sequence is TGTGCCAGCAGCTTAGGGACAGGGGGCGCCCCACTTTACAATGAGCAGTTCTTC. It translates to CASSLGTGGAPLYNEQFF. Full variable domain (missing parts from reference TRBV7-6 and TRBJ2-1): GAGVSQSPRYKVTKRGQDVALRCDPISGHVSLYWYRQALGQGPEFLTYFNYEAQQDKSGLPNDRFSAERPEGSISTLTIQRTEQRDSAMYRCASSLGTGGAPLYNEQFFGPGTRLTVL.